These 2 T cell receptor beta chains originate from one sample sequenced in a study of blood T cell repertoires in COVID-19. Assay: immunoSEQ multiplex PCR; the TCRdb copy retains only in-frame clones and omits some. The sample consists of 100,000 to 150,000 clones, about 90% of them appearing once. Sequenced sample: peripheral blood. The receptors were sampled from a man aged 45-65 years with COVID-19, enrolled during active disease.

The gene calls are TRBV29-1 and TRBJ1-2; the match to TRBD1 covers 10 bases. The V gene end was trimmed by 6 bases and the J gene end by 5 bases; junction bases not matched to a gene: 6. The CDR3 has 13 amino acids. Germline CDR1 reads SQVTM; CDR2 reads ANQGSEA. In DNA form, the CDR3 reads TGCAGCGTAGACCCGGGACAGGGGTATGGCTACACCTTC. It specifies CSVDPGQGYGYTF.

The chain joins TRBV5-4 to TRBJ2-5, with 7 bases aligning to TRBD2. V was clipped by 7 bases and J by 7 bases; unmatched bases: 13. Germline V gives CDR1 SGHNT, CDR2 YYREEE (reference sequence). The CDR3 loop spans 14 amino acids. CDR3 in DNA: TGTGCCAGCGCGTGGGGCCGGGAGGAAGGGACCCAGTACTTC. Amino acids: CASAWGREEGTQYF.